This passage covers 27 T cell receptor beta chains from one sample sequenced in a study of CD8 T cells in ankylosing spondylitis. Their antigen targets remain unknown. TCRdb processed the 5' RACE reads anew with MiXCR; each CDR3 protein has one entry. Seen here are about 210,000 distinct CDR3 sequences, about 6.7% observed once, and the top ten hold 12% to 15%. The study's findings and limits: Fewer than 10 highly homologous variants formed a TCR beta motif that appeared characteristic of ankylosing spondylitis blood.

The sequenced sample was blood, either unsorted or a sorted T cell fraction (not recorded which). Every receptor here comes from a male donor with ankylosing spondylitis.

There are many counts of this clonotype. The CDR3: CASSITGRTIYGYTF. CDR3 sequence (DNA): TGTGCCAGTAGTATTACGGGGAGAACTATCTATGGCTACACCTTC. The chain carries TRBV19 and TRBJ1-2; D remains ambiguous. Germline CDR1 LNHDA, CDR2 SQIVND (reference sequence). V lost 3 bases and J lost 4, with 15 bases in between. The length of the CDR3 is 15 residues.

This clonotype showed up many times. J is TRBJ2-2 and V is TRBV6-1; D is uncertain. There are 14 residues in the CDR3. V shed 10 bases and J shed 6 bases, with 18 bases lying between them. The V gene's germline CDR1 is MNHNS and CDR2 SASEGT. The CDR3 loop reads CATETPKGPGELFF. The CDR3 nucleotides are TGTGCCACCGAGACTCCAAAAGGGCCCGGGGAGCTGTTTTTT.

This clonotype was picked up many times. The V call is TRBV6-5, the J call TRBJ2-1; D might be TRBD1 (5 bases). Germline V gene sequence: CDR1 MNHEY, CDR2 SVGAGI. This CDR3 has 14 residues. Trimming removed 2 bases at V and 2 bases at J, with 7 bases between. This chain's CDR3 is CASSYRGPYNEQFF. The CDR3 DNA reads TGTGCCAGCAGTTACAGGGGTCCCTACAATGAGCAGTTCTTC.

This clonotype was detected only a few times. The chain has TRBV2 and TRBJ2-3; no reliable D call. The CDR3 spans 13 residues. Germline V gives CDR1 SNHLY, CDR2 FYNNEI. V lost 8 bases and J 6 bases, leaving 15 bases between the germline ends. CDR3 coding DNA: TGTGCCAGCCTAACCGTAAACTCCGATACGCAGTATTTT. This translates into CASLTVNSDTQYF. The full variable domain, its missing parts supplied by reference TRBV2 and TRBJ2-3, is EPEVTQTPSHQVTQMGQEVILRCVPISNHLYFYWYRQILGQKVEFLVSFYNNEISEKSEIFDDQFSVERPDGSNFTLKIRSTKLEDSAMYFCASLTVNSDTQYFGPGTRLTVL.

This rearrangement joins TRBV18 to TRBJ2-1; D call uncertain. This CDR3 is built from 12 residues. V was pared by 3 bases and J by 6 bases, with 6 bases between. Germline V gives CDR1 KGHSH, CDR2 LQKENI. The CDR3 DNA reads as TGTGCCAGCTCACCCGACCCCAATGAGCAGTTCTTC. It translates to CASSPDPNEQFF.

CDR3 nucleotide sequence: TGCAGTGTATTCGGACAAATATCTGGGGCCAACGTCCTGACTTTC. Translation: CSVFGQISGANVLTF. The J gene is TRBJ2-6, the V gene TRBV20-1, with D perhaps TRBD1 (5 bases). CDR3 length: 15 residues. V was shortened by 7 bases and J by 1 base, with 14 bases between the two germline ends. CDR1 is DFQATT, CDR2 SNEGSKA, per germline (reference sequence).

This clonotype was picked up many times. V gene TRBV4-3 combines with J gene TRBJ2-7; possible D gene TRBD1, 6 bases. Trimming cost V 0 bases and J 3 bases, with 12 bases left between them. CDR1 is LGHNA and CDR2 is YSLEER in the germline V gene. The CDR3 runs 15 residues. The CDR3: CASSQDPDRYYEQYF. The CDR3 DNA sequence: TGCGCCAGCAGCCAAGACCCGGACAGATACTACGAGCAGTACTTC.

This clonotype was found many times. The chain joins TRBV9 to TRBJ2-1; weak D call: TRBD2 (5 bases). The CDR3 consists of 16 residues. The germline V and J ends were trimmed by 1 base and 0 bases, with 11 bases remaining between them. Per germline, CDR1 SGDLS and CDR2 YYNGEE. CDR3 nucleotide sequence: TGTGCCAGCAGCGTAAAAACGGGGAGCTCCTACAATGAGCAGTTCTTC. Translated, it gives CASSVKTGSSYNEQFF.

The chain combines TRBV7-9 with TRBJ2-1, with D possibly TRBD2 on 8 matching bases. Germline values: CDR1 SEHNR, CDR2 FQNEAQ (reference sequence). V lost 7 bases and J lost 8, with 18 bases in between. The CDR3 has 14 residues. As DNA, the CDR3 is TGTGCCAGCACCGACCCGGGAGGGGGCCATGAGCAGTTCTTC. Translation gives CASTDPGGGHEQFF.

This clonotype has at least ten counts. The chain carries TRBV6-1 and TRBJ1-2; D is possibly TRBD1 (6 bases). Trimming stripped 5 bases from V and 5 bases from J, with 21 bases between. Germline-derived CDR1 and CDR2 are MNHNS and SASEGT. This CDR3 has 16 amino acids. The CDR3 protein is CASSLQQGTFKYGYTF. The CDR3 DNA follows: TGTGCCAGCAGTCTCCAACAGGGAACCTTTAAGTATGGCTACACCTTC.

In its sample, this clonotype was seen many times. The chain combines TRBV4-3 with TRBJ2-7; a weak D match, TRBD1 (6 bases). V lost 3 bases and J lost 1, with 10 bases in between. This CDR3 is 14 amino acids long. The germline CDR1 and CDR2 sequences are LGHNA and YSLEER. In nucleotides, the CDR3 is TGCGCCAGCAGCCACACGACAGGTTCCTACGAGCAGTACTTC. This encodes CASSHTTGSYEQYF.

This clonotype was counted many times. The chain employs TRBV14 and TRBJ2-7; tentative D call: TRBD2 (5 bases). Germline V gene sequence: CDR1 SGHDN, CDR2 FVKESK. V was trimmed by 4 bases and J by 3 bases, leaving 13 bases between them. CDR3 length: 14 residues. Written as DNA, the CDR3 is TGTGCCAGCAGCCTAGTTGACGGGAACTACGAGCAGTACTTC. Translation: CASSLVDGNYEQYF.

This clonotype came up many times. This chain connects TRBV29-1 to TRBJ1-2; D is uncertain. This CDR3 is 13 amino acids long. In germline, CDR1 is SQVTM, CDR2 ANQGSEA. The ends were cut back, 7 bases at V and 8 bases at J, with 20 bases in the middle. The CDR3 bases are TGCAGCGCCGACGGCGGATCGGGCGGGGGCTACACCTTC. Its protein is CSADGGSGGGYTF.

The chain employs TRBV20-1 and TRBJ2-7; maybe TRBD2 (7 bases). CDR3 length: 14 residues. The V gene lost 3 bases and the J gene lost 6 bases, with 18 bases spanning the gap. The V gene's germline CDR1 is DFQATT and CDR2 SNEGSKA (reference sequence). This CDR3 reads CSASARGGRSEQYF. The CDR3 DNA follows: TGCAGTGCTAGCGCAAGGGGGGGGCGAAGCGAGCAGTACTTC.

The genes are TRBV5-1 and TRBJ2-1; TRBD2 matches 12 bases. V shed 1 base, J shed 4 bases, and the junction held 6 bases outside the gene matches. The CDR3 extends over 17 amino acids. Germline-derived CDR1 and CDR2 are SGHRS and YFSETQ. CDR3: CASSLSPSGGGYNEQFF. For the CDR3, the DNA is TGCGCCAGCAGCTTGTCGCCTAGCGGGGGGGGATACAATGAGCAGTTCTTC.

The chain is built from TRBV7-8 and TRBJ1-1, with D tentatively TRBD1 (5 bases). The CDR3 consists of 14 residues. Germline lookup yields CDR1 SGHVS and CDR2 FQNEAQ. V dropped 5 bases and J dropped 4 bases, with 14 bases sitting between them. CDR3 protein: CASSPKRDGTEAFF. As DNA, the CDR3 is TGTGCCAGCAGCCCAAAGAGGGACGGCACTGAAGCTTTCTTT.

In DNA form, the CDR3 reads TGCGCCAGCAGTCCGCTTGAAGGGATAAACTATGGCTACACCTTC. Its translation is CASSPLEGINYGYTF. The chain employs TRBV4-3 and TRBJ1-2; D call uncertain. Between the trimmed V and J ends, which lost 6 bases and 2 bases, there was a span of 16 bases. The CDR3 runs to 15 residues. Germline CDR1 reads LGHNA; CDR2 reads YSLEER.

The table lists this clonotype with a few counts. J is TRBJ1-1 and V is TRBV20-1; 8 bases fit TRBD1. The germline CDR1 and CDR2 sequences are DFQATT and SNEGSKA (reference sequence). Trimming removed 6 bases from V and 5 bases from J; junction bases left unmatched: 5. This CDR3 spans 12 amino acids. The CDR3 DNA follows: TGCAGTGCCCCGACAGGGGTGACTGAAGCTTTCTTT. It specifies CSAPTGVTEAFF.

This chain connects TRBV10-3 to TRBJ2-1; D unclear. CDR1 is ENHRY, CDR2 SYGVKD, per germline. Trimming stripped 0 bases from V and 0 bases from J, with 12 bases between. The CDR3 covers 17 residues. CDR3 bases: TGTGCCATCAGTGAGTCAGAGGACCCAGGCTCCTACAATGAGCAGTTCTTC. Protein: CAISESEDPGSYNEQFF.

This clonotype has ten or more counts. The chain employs TRBV6-5 and TRBJ2-3; 7 bases line up with TRBD1. Germline V gives CDR1 MNHEY, CDR2 SVGAGI. V gave up 3 bases and J gave up 1 base; unmatched junction bases: 4. There are 15 residues in the CDR3. The CDR3: CASSYFRGRTDTQYF. DNA of the CDR3: TGTGCCAGCAGTTATTTTAGGGGGCGCACAGATACGCAGTATTTT.

This clonotype was found many times. The V and J genes are TRBV5-1 and TRBJ2-1; D is undetermined. Deletions cut 0 bases from V and 5 bases from J, with 18 bases between. Germline V CDR1 and CDR2: SGHRS, YFSETQ. The CDR3 loop spans 17 amino acids. CDR3 sequence: CASSLGFSRTLNNEQFF. Written as DNA, the CDR3 is TGCGCCAGCAGCTTGGGGTTCTCTAGAACCCTCAACAATGAGCAGTTCTTC.

This clonotype appeared many times. This chain joins TRBV6-1 and TRBJ2-7; D is unclear. The germline V gene has CDR1 MNHNS and CDR2 SASEGT. The CDR3 extends over 14 amino acids. V lost 7 bases, J lost 1 base, and 14 bases lay in between. The CDR3 loop is CASTLPARSYEQYF. The CDR3 region has the DNA TGTGCCAGCACCTTACCAGCCAGATCCTACGAGCAGTACTTC.

This clonotype was recorded at least ten times. The V call is TRBV28, the J call TRBJ2-1; unclear D gene. The CDR3 covers 13 residues. The germline gives CDR1 MDHEN, CDR2 SYDVKM. The V gene lost 3 bases and the J gene lost 5 bases, with 8 bases spanning the gap. This chain's CDR3 is CASSLNKNNEQFF. CDR3 sequence (DNA): TGTGCCAGCAGTTTGAACAAGAACAATGAGCAGTTCTTC.

CDR3 bases: TGTGCCAGCTCACCACCCATAGGGGAACTCTACGAGCAGTACTTC. It translates to CASSPPIGELYEQYF. The J gene is TRBJ2-7, the V gene TRBV18; the D gene is possibly TRBD1 (5 bases). Between the trimmed V and J ends, which lost 0 bases and 3 bases, there was a span of 12 bases. CDR3 length: 15 amino acids. The germline V gene encodes CDR1 KGHSH and CDR2 LQKENI.

The table lists this clonotype with many counts. V usage is TRBV5-1 and J usage is TRBJ2-2, with 8 bases identical to TRBD2. V lost 6 bases, J lost 4 bases, and 11 bases stayed unmatched. Germline V gene sequence: CDR1 SGHRS, CDR2 YFSETQ. The CDR3 is 16 amino acids. The CDR3 loop reads CASNLHPGGPTGELFF. The CDR3 nucleotides read TGCGCCAGCAACCTACATCCGGGGGGGCCCACCGGGGAGCTGTTTTTT.

This clonotype was detected many times. This sequence joins TRBV14 and TRBJ2-1; a weak D match, TRBD2 (6 bases). CDR1 and CDR2 (germline): SGHDN, FVKESK. The CDR3 sequence is 15 residues long. V was clipped by 3 bases and J by 7 bases, with 16 bases between them. Written as DNA, the CDR3 is TGTGCCAGCAGCCAGGCTCTAGCGCCGCCGAATGAGCAGTTCTTC. It yields the protein CASSQALAPPNEQFF.

This clonotype was recorded at least ten times. J is TRBJ1-2 and V is TRBV20-1; tentatively, D is TRBD1 (5 bases). The V gene lost 5 bases and the J gene lost 4 bases, with 8 bases spanning the gap. CDR1 and CDR2 (germline): DFQATT, SNEGSKA (reference sequence). The CDR3 spans 11 residues. CDR3 in amino acids: CSAGGVYGYTF. CDR3 in DNA: TGCAGTGCTGGGGGGGTCTATGGCTACACCTTC.